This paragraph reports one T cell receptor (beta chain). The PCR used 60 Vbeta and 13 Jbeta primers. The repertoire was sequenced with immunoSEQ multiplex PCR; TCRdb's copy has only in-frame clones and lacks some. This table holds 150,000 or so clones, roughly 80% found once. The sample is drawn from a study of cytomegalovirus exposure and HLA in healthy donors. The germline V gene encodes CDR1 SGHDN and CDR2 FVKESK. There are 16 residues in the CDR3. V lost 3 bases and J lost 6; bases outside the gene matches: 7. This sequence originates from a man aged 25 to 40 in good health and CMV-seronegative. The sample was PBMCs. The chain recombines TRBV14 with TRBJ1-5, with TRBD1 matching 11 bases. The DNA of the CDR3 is TGTGCCAGCAGCCACCCCCTGGGACAGGGGGGTCAGCCCCAGCATTTT. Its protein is CASSHPLGQGGQPQHF.